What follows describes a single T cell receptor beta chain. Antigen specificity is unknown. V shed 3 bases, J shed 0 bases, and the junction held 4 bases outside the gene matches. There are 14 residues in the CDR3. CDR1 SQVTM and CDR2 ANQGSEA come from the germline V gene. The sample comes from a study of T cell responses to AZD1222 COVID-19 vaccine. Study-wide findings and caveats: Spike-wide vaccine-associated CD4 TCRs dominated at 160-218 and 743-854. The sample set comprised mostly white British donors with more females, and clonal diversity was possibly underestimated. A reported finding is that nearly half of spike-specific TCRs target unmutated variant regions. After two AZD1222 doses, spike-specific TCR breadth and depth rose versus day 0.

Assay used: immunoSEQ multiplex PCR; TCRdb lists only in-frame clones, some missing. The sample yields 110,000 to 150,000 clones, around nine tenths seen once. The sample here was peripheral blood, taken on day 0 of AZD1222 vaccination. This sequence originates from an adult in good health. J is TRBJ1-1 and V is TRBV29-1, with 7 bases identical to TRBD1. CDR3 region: CSVEGQRVNTEAFF. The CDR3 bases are TGCAGCGTTGAGGGACAGAGAGTGAACACTGAAGCTTTCTTT.